This paragraph covers one TCR beta chain sequence. Its antigen is undetermined. The data are from a study of long-term antiretroviral therapy in people with HIV. None of the participants with HIV were treated outside the United States. Amounts of 1-10 million cryopreserved PBMC were held in the samples before DNA extraction. Researchers ran immunoSEQ v3.0 at survey level. Assay: immunoSEQ multiplex PCR; the TCRdb copy retains only in-frame clones and omits some. The sample has fewer than 25,000 clones, roughly 86% seen once. General observations from the study: Clones expanded before ART dominated the repertoire at all time points. Repertoires from HIV showed CDR3 length ranges narrower than those of controls.

The clonotype originates from a man aged 25-45 years with HIV. The sample here was unsorted PBMCs, taken 4.4 years after starting antiretroviral therapy.

In DNA form, the CDR3 reads TGTGCCAGCAGCTCGGGGACTAGCGGGCTCTGGGAGCAGTACTTC. It encodes CASSSGTSGLWEQYF. J is TRBJ2-7 and V is TRBV7-2; TRBD2 matches at 12 bases. The CDR3 runs to 15 residues. J was trimmed by 7 bases and V by 4 bases; bases with no gene match: 8. Per the germline V gene, CDR1 is SGHTA and CDR2 is FQGNSA.